A single sample is the source of the 27 T cell receptor beta chains below, sequenced in a study of shared clonotypes between healthy human individuals. The protocol was immunoSEQ multiplex PCR, while the TCRdb copy is restricted to in-frame clones and leaves out a portion. The sample carries more than 2,000,000 clones, over 85% recorded once. Sequencing used naive CD4+ T cells sorted from blood. Subset given: CD45RA+ positively selected. The source of these receptors is a man between 18 and 35 years old in good health.

V is TRBV5-1 and J is TRBJ2-7; 7 nucleotides agree with TRBD1. After removal of 4 bases from V and 6 bases from J, the junction contained 10 bases not matched to a gene. This CDR3 has 14 residues. Germline values: CDR1 SGHRS, CDR2 YFSETQ. The CDR3: CASSVQGLLGEQYF. The CDR3 nucleotides read TGCGCCAGCAGCGTACAGGGGTTGTTAGGCGAGCAGTACTTC.

The chain carries TRBV11-2 and TRBJ1-4; unclear D gene. Germline assignment: CDR1 SGHAT and CDR2 FQNNGV. With 1 base removed from V and 0 bases from J, the gap between germline ends came to 9 bases. The CDR3 loop spans 16 amino acids. In DNA, the CDR3 is TGTGCCAGCAGCTTAGCATGGGCTGCAACTAATGAAAAACTGTTTTTT. Residues: CASSLAWAATNEKLFF. The whole variable domain, remainder taken from reference TRBV11-2 and TRBJ1-4, is EAGVAQSPRYKIIEKRQSVAFWCNPISGHATLYWYQQILGQGPKLLIQFQNNGVVDDSQLPKDRFSAERLKGVDSTLKIQPAKLEDSAVYLCASSLAWAATNEKLFFGSGTQLSVL.

The chain recombines TRBV10-3 with TRBJ2-3; TRBD1 is a possible D gene (6 bases). Germline-derived CDR1 and CDR2 are ENHRY and SYGVKD. The CDR3 totals 16 residues. The V end was cut by 3 bases, the J end by 2 bases, with 15 bases between. Written as DNA, the CDR3 is TGTGCCATCAGTGAAGCATCCGGACAGATCACAGATACGCAGTATTTT. Its protein product is CAISEASGQITDTQYF.

This clone has only one observation. The chain recombines TRBV7-2 with TRBJ1-1; maybe TRBD1 (5 bases). The CDR3 sequence is 13 residues long. The germline gives CDR1 SGHTA, CDR2 FQGNSA. Trimming pared 2 bases from V and 11 bases from J, leaving 15 bases between. The CDR3 coding sequence is TGTGCCAGCAGCTTATGGGACCCCCCCCGGGCTTTCTTT. As protein: CASSLWDPPRAFF.

The chain recombines TRBV7-2 with TRBJ2-1; 11 bases match TRBD2. CDR3 length equals 15 residues. V gave up 3 bases and J gave up 6 bases; unmatched junction bases: 4. Germline CDR1 is SGHTA and CDR2 is FQGNSA. CDR3 sequence: CASSLTSGIVNEQFF. The CDR3 region has the DNA TGTGCCAGCAGCTTGACTAGCGGGATAGTCAATGAGCAGTTCTTC.

V gene TRBV28 combines with J gene TRBJ2-4; tentative D call: TRBD1 (6 bases). There are 16 residues in the CDR3. Trimming pared 5 bases from V and 0 bases from J, leaving 14 bases between. CDR1 MDHEN and CDR2 SYDVKM come from the germline V gene. The CDR3 loop reads CASSPLQDRAKNIQYF. Written as DNA, the CDR3 is TGTGCCAGCAGTCCCCTCCAGGACAGAGCCAAAAACATTCAGTACTTC.

Here the CDR3 DNA reads TGTGCCTGGAGAATGGTTAACCGAAACACCATATATTTT. This codes for CAWRMVNRNTIYF. V gene TRBV30 combines with J gene TRBJ1-3; D unclear. Germline CDR1 reads GTSNPN; CDR2 reads SVGIG (reference sequence). This CDR3 region has 13 residues. Deletions cut 3 bases from V and 5 bases from J, with 11 bases between.

The V gene is TRBV6-6, the J gene TRBJ1-3, with 10 bases fitting TRBD1. The CDR3 sequence is 16 residues long. Per germline, CDR1 MNHNY and CDR2 SVGAGI (reference sequence). Trimming took 1 base from V and 4 from J; bases not matched to a gene: 4. The CDR3 is CASSYWTGGEGNTIYF. In nucleotides, the CDR3 is TGTGCCAGCAGTTACTGGACAGGGGGGGAGGGAAACACCATATATTTT.

The gene calls are TRBV9 and TRBJ1-4; a possible D gene is TRBD1 (5 bases). V lost 4 bases and J 4 bases, leaving 14 bases between the germline ends. The CDR3 spans 15 residues. Germline loops: CDR1 SGDLS, CDR2 YYNGEE. CDR3 region: CASSPAAGLNEKLFF. The CDR3 DNA is TGTGCCAGCAGCCCCGCCGCGGGACTTAATGAAAAACTGTTTTTT.

This chain joins TRBV4-2 and TRBJ1-2; TRBD1 matches at 7 bases. CDR1 is LGHNA and CDR2 is YNFKEQ in the germline V gene. This CDR3 contains 15 residues. Trimming cost V 1 base and J 4 bases; bases outside gene matches: 6. This CDR3 reads CASSQGDSELYGYTF. CDR3 DNA: TGTGCCAGCAGCCAAGGGGACAGTGAACTCTATGGCTACACCTTC.

The chain links TRBV27 to TRBJ2-5, with D unclear. The V gene lost 3 bases and the J gene lost 0 bases, with 5 bases spanning the gap. Germline CDR1 reads MNHEY; CDR2 reads SMNVEV (reference sequence). The CDR3 has 13 amino acids. CDR3: CASSFLYQETQYF. The CDR3 DNA reads as TGTGCCAGCAGTTTTCTGTACCAAGAGACCCAGTACTTC.

V usage is TRBV7-8 and J usage is TRBJ2-3; D gene uncertain. This CDR3 has 15 residues. V gave up 1 base and J gave up 2 bases, with 10 bases separating them. In germline, CDR1 is SGHVS, CDR2 FQNEAQ. CDR3: CASSLGPTDTDTQYF. In DNA form, the CDR3 reads TGTGCCAGCAGCTTAGGTCCCACTGACACAGATACGCAGTATTTT.

V is TRBV7-2 and J is TRBJ2-3, with 10 nucleotides matching TRBD2. This CDR3 region has 19 residues. The germline gives CDR1 SGHTA, CDR2 FQGNSA. Germline trimming cut 5 bases from V and 4 bases from J; bases unmatched to any gene: 18. CDR3 coding DNA: TGTGCCAGCAGCCCCAGTTGGGGACAGATACTAGCGGGGCCAGATACGCAGTATTTT. This translates into CASSPSWGQILAGPDTQYF.

V usage is TRBV7-2 and J usage is TRBJ2-7, with D unresolved. This CDR3 contains 12 residues. V dropped 5 bases and J dropped 6 bases, with 11 bases sitting between them. The germline V gene encodes CDR1 SGHTA and CDR2 FQGNSA. The CDR3 nucleotides read TGTGCCAGCAGCCGGTGGGGTCGCGAGCAGTACTTC. It yields the protein CASSRWGREQYF.

This chain uses TRBV7-6 with TRBJ2-7, with 7 bases identical to TRBD1. Germline CDR1 is SGHVS and CDR2 is FNYEAQ. With V trimmed by 5 bases and J by 0 bases, 7 bases remained unmatched. CDR3 size: 15 residues. Here the CDR3 reads CASSVGTESSYEQYF. The CDR3 nucleotides are TGTGCCAGCAGCGTAGGGACAGAGAGCTCCTACGAGCAGTACTTC.

The V gene is TRBV5-1, the J gene TRBJ1-2; a weak D match, TRBD1 (6 bases). Per the germline V gene, CDR1 is SGHRS and CDR2 is YFSETQ. This CDR3 comprises 14 residues. Between the trimmed V and J ends, which lost 4 bases and 3 bases, there was a span of 13 bases. The chain's CDR3 is CASSPGGGDYGYTF. DNA of the CDR3: TGCGCCAGCAGCCCCGGGGGGGGCGACTATGGCTACACCTTC.

The V gene is TRBV7-2, the J gene TRBJ2-1; D gene uncertain. V gave up 5 bases and J gave up 4 bases, with 6 bases separating them. This CDR3 has 12 residues. Germline V gene sequence: CDR1 SGHTA, CDR2 FQGNSA. CDR3 bases: TGTGCCAGCAGCCAACAGTACAATGAGCAGTTCTTC. Translation gives CASSQQYNEQFF.

The chain joins TRBV30 to TRBJ2-5, with 12 bases identical to TRBD2. V lost 1 base to trimming and J lost 7 bases; unmatched junction nucleotides: 10. Germline CDR1 is GTSNPN and CDR2 is SVGIG (reference sequence). The CDR3 spans 16 residues. The CDR3 DNA follows: TGTGCCTGGAGTGGGGGTGCTAGCGGGAGGGCCGTGACCCAGTACTTC. This gives the protein CAWSGGASGRAVTQYF.

This rearrangement joins TRBV27 to TRBJ2-3; D is unclear. The CDR3 contains 16 residues. V was shortened by 4 bases and J by 4 bases, with 18 bases between the two germline ends. Germline V gives CDR1 MNHEY, CDR2 SMNVEV (reference sequence). This CDR3 reads CASSSRIPPGPDTQYF. CDR3 nucleotide sequence: TGTGCCAGCAGTTCTCGGATCCCACCGGGCCCAGATACGCAGTATTTT.

This chain uses TRBV4-2 with TRBJ2-7; possibly TRBD1 or TRBD2 for D (5 bases each). CDR1 and CDR2 from the germline V gene are LGHNA and YNFKEQ. The CDR3 is 14 residues long. V was pared by 8 bases and J by 0 bases, with 14 bases between. Here the CDR3 DNA reads TGTGCCAGCGCACGGGGCACATCCTCCTACGAGCAGTACTTC. It yields the protein CASARGTSSYEQYF.

The V call is TRBV6-5, the J call TRBJ1-6; a possible D gene is TRBD1 (5 bases). The CDR3 runs to 14 residues. V lost 2 bases to trimming and J lost 7 bases, with 9 bases between them. Germline V gene sequence: CDR1 MNHEY, CDR2 SVGAGI. The CDR3 here is CASSYESGNSPLHF. In DNA, the CDR3 is TGTGCCAGCAGTTACGAGTCAGGGAATTCACCCCTCCACTTT.

This sequence joins TRBV7-2 and TRBJ1-5; D may be TRBD1 (5 bases). The germline V gene encodes CDR1 SGHTA and CDR2 FQGNSA. Trimming cost V 5 bases and J 6 bases, with 14 bases left between them. The CDR3 runs to 14 residues. The CDR3 loop is CASSHQGVAQPQHF. The CDR3, as DNA: TGTGCCAGCAGCCATCAAGGGGTGGCTCAGCCCCAGCATTTT.

This sequence joins TRBV10-3 and TRBJ1-1; a possible D gene is TRBD1 (6 bases). CDR1 is ENHRY and CDR2 is SYGVKD in the germline V gene. V lost 3 bases and J lost 5, with 13 bases in between. The CDR3 contains 14 residues. CDR3 in DNA: TGTGCCATCAGTGAAATGGGGGCCGGGACTGAAGCTTTCTTT. It is translated as CAISEMGAGTEAFF.

The rearrangement joins TRBV7-3 to TRBJ2-4; TRBD1 matches 8 bases. J was trimmed by 7 bases and V by 3 bases; bases with no gene match: 5. The CDR3 loop spans 14 amino acids. Per germline, CDR1 SGHTA and CDR2 FQGTGA. The CDR3 DNA follows: TGTGCCAGCAGCTTTTCAGGGGGCGCTAACATTCAGTACTTC. Translated: CASSFSGGANIQYF.

This chain uses TRBV20-1 with TRBJ2-5; D gene uncertain. This CDR3 region has 11 residues. Germline V gives CDR1 DFQATT, CDR2 SNEGSKA (reference sequence). The ends were cut back, 1 base at V and 4 bases at J, with 4 bases in the middle. CDR3 residues: CSARATETQYF. CDR3 sequence (DNA): TGCAGTGCTAGAGCCACAGAGACCCAGTACTTC.

The chain carries TRBV28 and TRBJ2-3; 10 bases fit TRBD2. Germline CDR1 is MDHEN and CDR2 is SYDVKM. CDR3 length: 15 residues. V trimming: 8 bases; J trimming: 2 bases; junction bases outside the gene matches: 7. The CDR3 protein is CASETSGASTDTQYF. Here the CDR3 DNA reads TGTGCCAGCGAAACTAGCGGGGCCTCCACAGATACGCAGTATTTT. The full variable domain, in which reference TRBV28 and TRBJ2-3 provide the parts outside the CDR3, is DVKVTQSSRYLVKRTGEKVFLECVQDMDHENMFWYRQDPGLGLRLIYFSYDVKMKEKGDIPEGYSVSREKKERFSLILESASTNQTSMYLCASETSGASTDTQYFGPGTRLTVL.

The chain employs TRBV18 and TRBJ2-1; 9 bases line up with TRBD2. This CDR3 has 15 amino acids. Trimming removed 6 bases from V and 5 bases from J; junction bases left unmatched: 8. The germline gives CDR1 KGHSH, CDR2 LQKENI. The chain's CDR3 is CASSPLAGANNEQFF. The CDR3 DNA reads TGTGCCAGCTCCCCTTTAGCGGGGGCCAACAATGAGCAGTTCTTC.